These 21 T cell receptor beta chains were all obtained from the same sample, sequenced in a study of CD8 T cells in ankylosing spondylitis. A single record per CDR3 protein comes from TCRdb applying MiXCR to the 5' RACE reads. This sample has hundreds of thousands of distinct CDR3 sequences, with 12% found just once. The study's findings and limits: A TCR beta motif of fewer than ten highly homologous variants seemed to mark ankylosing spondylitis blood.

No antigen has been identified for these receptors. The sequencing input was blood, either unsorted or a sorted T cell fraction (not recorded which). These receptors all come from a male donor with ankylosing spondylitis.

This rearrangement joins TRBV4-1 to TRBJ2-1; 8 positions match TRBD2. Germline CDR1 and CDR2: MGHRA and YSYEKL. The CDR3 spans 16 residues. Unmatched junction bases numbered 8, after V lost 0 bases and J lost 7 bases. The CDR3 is CASSQDTAGARNEQFF. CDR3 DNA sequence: TGCGCCAGCAGCCAAGATACAGCGGGAGCGAGGAATGAGCAGTTCTTC.

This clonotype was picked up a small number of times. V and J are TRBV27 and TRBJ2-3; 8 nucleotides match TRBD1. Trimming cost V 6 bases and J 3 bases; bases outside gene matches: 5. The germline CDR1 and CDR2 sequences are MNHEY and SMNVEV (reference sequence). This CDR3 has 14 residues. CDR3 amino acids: CASRADRVTDTQYF. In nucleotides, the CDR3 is TGTGCCAGCAGAGCGGACAGGGTAACAGATACGCAGTATTTT.

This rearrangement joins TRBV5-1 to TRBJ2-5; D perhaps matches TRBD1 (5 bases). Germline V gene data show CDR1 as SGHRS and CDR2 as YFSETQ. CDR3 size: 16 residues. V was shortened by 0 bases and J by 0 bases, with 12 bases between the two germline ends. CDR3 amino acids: CASSLGQQLYQETQYF. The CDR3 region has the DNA TGCGCCAGCAGCTTGGGACAGCAACTCTACCAAGAGACCCAGTACTTC.

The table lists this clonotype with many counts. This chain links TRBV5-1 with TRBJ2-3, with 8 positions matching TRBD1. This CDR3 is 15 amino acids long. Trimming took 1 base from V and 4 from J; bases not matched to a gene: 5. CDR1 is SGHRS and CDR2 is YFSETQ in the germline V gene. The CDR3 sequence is CASSLSGGFPDTQYF. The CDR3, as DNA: TGCGCCAGCAGCTTGTCAGGGGGCTTTCCAGATACGCAGTATTTT.

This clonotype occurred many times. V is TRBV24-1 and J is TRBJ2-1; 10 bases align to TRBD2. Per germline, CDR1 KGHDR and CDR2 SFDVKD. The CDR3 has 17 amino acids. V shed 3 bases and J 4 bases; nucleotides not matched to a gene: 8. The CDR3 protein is CATSDTSSGGIYNEQFF. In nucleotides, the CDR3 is TGTGCCACCAGTGATACCTCTAGCGGGGGAATATACAATGAGCAGTTCTTC.

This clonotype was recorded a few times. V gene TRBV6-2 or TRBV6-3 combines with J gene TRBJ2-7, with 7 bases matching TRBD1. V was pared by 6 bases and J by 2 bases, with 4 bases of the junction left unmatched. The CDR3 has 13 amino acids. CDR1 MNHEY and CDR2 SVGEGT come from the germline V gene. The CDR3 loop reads CASRATGAYEQYF. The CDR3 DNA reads TGTGCCAGCAGGGCCACAGGGGCCTACGAGCAGTACTTC.

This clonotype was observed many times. CDR3 sequence (DNA): TGCAGCGTTGCAGGGAGCTCCTACAATGAGCAGTTCTTC. It specifies CSVAGSSYNEQFF. The J gene is TRBJ2-1, the V gene TRBV29-1; D possibly uses TRBD1 or TRBD2 (5 bases each). V gave up 4 bases and J gave up 0 bases, with 7 bases separating them. The germline CDR1 and CDR2 sequences are SQVTM and ANQGSEA. The CDR3 has 13 residues.

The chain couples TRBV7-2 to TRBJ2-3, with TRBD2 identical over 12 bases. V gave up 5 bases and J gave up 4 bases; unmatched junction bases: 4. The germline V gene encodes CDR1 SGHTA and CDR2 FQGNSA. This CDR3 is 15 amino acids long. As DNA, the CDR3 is TGTGCCAGCAGCGATACTAGCGGGGGGCCAGATACGCAGTATTTT. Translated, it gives CASSDTSGGPDTQYF.

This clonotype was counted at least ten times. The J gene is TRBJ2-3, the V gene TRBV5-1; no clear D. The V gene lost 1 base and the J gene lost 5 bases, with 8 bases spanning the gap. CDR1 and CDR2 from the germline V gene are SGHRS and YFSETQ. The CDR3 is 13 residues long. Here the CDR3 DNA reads TGCGCCAGCAGCTTGCGGGCCGTAGATACGCAGTATTTT. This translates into CASSLRAVDTQYF.

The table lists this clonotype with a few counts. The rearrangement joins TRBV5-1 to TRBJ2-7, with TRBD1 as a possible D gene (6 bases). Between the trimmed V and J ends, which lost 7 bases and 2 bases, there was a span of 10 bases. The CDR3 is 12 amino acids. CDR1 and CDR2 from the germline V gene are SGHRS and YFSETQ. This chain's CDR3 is CASYRVTYEQYF. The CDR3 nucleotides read TGCGCCAGCTACAGGGTCACCTACGAGCAGTACTTC.

CDR3 DNA: TGCAGTGCTACGCAGATCCGGGGAGGGGCCAAAAACATTCAGTACTTC. Amino acid sequence: CSATQIRGGAKNIQYF. This chain uses TRBV20-1 with TRBJ2-4, with TRBD2 matching over 7 bases. Germline V gene sequence: CDR1 DFQATT, CDR2 SNEGSKA (reference sequence). The CDR3 extends over 16 amino acids. V lost 4 bases, J lost 1 base, and 10 bases stayed unmatched.

CDR3 DNA: TGTGCCAGCAGTTGGGGGGTCAGACCTAATCAGCCCCAGCATTTT. Translation: CASSWGVRPNQPQHF. This chain connects TRBV12-3 or TRBV12-4 to TRBJ1-5, with D possibly TRBD1 on 5 matching bases. Trimming took off 4 bases at V and 4 bases at J, with 14 bases between the two ends. This CDR3 has 15 residues.

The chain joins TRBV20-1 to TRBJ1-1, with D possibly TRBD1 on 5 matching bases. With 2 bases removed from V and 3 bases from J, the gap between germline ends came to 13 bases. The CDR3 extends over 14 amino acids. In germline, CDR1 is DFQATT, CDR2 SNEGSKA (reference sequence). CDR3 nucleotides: TGCAGTGCTAGACAGGGATTCAGGGACACTGAAGCTTTCTTT. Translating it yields CSARQGFRDTEAFF.

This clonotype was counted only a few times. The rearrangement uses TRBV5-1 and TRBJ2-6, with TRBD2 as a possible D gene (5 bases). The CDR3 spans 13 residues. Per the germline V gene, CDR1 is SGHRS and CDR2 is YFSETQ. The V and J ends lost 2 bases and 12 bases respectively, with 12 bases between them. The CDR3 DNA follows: TGCGCCAGCAGCTTTGGGGAGTGGCGCGTCCTGACTTTC. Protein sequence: CASSFGEWRVLTF.

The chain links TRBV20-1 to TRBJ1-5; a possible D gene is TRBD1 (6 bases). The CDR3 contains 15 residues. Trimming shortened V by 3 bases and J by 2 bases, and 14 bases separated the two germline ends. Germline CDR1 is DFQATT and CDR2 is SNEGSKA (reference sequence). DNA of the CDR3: TGCAGTGCTAGGGTACAGGGAACGGGCAATCAGCCCCAGCATTTT. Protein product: CSARVQGTGNQPQHF.

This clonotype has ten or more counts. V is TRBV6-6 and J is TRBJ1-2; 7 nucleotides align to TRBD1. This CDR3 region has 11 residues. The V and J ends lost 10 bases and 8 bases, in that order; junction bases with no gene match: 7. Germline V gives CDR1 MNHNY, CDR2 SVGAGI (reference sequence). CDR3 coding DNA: TGTGCCACCCACAGGGGTTCGGGCTACACCTTC. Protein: CATHRGSGYTF.

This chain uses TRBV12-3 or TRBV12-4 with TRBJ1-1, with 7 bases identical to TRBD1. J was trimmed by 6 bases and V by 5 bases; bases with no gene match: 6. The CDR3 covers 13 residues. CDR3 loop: CASSPGQWAEAFF. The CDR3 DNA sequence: TGTGCCAGCAGTCCGGGACAGTGGGCTGAAGCTTTCTTT.

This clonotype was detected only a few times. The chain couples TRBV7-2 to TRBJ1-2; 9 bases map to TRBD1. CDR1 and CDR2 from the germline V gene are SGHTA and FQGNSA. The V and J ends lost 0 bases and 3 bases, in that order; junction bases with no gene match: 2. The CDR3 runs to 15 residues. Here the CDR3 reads CASSLAGQGYYGYTF. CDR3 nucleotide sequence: TGTGCCAGCAGCTTAGCGGGACAGGGATACTATGGCTACACCTTC.

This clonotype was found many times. CDR3 bases: TGTGCCAGCAGTCGCTCCGACAGCTACGAGCAGTACTTC. Its translation is CASSRSDSYEQYF. V gene TRBV28 combines with J gene TRBJ2-7; perhaps TRBD1 as D (5 bases). The CDR3 spans 13 residues. Germline lookup yields CDR1 MDHEN and CDR2 SYDVKM. The V end was cut by 5 bases, the J end by 3 bases, with 11 bases between.

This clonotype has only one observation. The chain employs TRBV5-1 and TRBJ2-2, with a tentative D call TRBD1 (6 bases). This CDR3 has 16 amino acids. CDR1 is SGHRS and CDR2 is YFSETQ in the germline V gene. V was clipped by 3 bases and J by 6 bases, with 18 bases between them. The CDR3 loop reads CASSSAGAAGAGELFF. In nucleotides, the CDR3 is TGCGCCAGCAGCTCCGCAGGGGCCGCCGGGGCCGGGGAGCTGTTTTTT.

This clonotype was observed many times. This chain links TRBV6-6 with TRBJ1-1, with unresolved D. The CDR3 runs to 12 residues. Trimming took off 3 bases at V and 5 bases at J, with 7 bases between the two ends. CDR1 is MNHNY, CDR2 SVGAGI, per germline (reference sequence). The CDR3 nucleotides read TGTGCCAGCAGTTATGGGGAAACTGAAGCTTTCTTT. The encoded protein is CASSYGETEAFF.